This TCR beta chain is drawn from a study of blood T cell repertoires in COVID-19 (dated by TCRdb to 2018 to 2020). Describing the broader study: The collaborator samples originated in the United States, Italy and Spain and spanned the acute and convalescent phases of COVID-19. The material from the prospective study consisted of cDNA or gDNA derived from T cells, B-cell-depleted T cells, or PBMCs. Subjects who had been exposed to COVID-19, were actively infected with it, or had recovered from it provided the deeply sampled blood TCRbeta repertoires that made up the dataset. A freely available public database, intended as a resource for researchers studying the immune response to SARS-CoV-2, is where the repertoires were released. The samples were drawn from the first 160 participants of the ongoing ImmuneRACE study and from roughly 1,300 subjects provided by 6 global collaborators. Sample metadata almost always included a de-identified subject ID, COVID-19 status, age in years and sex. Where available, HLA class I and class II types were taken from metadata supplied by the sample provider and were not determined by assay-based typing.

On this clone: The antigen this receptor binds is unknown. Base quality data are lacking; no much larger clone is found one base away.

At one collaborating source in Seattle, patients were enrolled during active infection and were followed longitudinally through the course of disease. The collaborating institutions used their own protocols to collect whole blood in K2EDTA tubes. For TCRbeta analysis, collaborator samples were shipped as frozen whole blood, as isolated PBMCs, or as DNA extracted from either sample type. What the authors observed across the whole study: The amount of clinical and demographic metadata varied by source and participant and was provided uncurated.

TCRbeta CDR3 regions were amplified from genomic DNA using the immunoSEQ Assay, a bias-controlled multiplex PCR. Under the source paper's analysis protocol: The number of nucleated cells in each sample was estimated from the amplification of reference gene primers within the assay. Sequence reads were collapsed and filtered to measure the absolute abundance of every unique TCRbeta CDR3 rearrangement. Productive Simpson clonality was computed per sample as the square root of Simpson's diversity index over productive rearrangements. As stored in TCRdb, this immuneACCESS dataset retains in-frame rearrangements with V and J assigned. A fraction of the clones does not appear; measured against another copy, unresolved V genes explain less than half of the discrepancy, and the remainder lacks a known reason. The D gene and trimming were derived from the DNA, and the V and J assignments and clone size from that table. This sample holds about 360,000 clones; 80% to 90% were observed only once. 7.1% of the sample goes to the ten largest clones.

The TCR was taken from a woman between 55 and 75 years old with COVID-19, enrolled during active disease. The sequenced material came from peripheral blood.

The CDR3 reads CASSDSMRRGVTGELFF. The nucleotide sequence is given as TGTGCCAGCAGTGACTCGATGCGGAGGGGTGTCACCGGGGAGCTGTTTTTT. The chain was built from TRBV6-4 and TRBJ2-2; the best D guess is TRBD2, with 6 bases matching. From the cysteine through the phenylalanine, the CDR3 covers 17 amino acids. The CDR3 DNA has 51 bases and is translated from base 1. V is clipped by 0 bases and J by 4 bases, and the sequence between their germline boundaries is 15 bases long. CDR1 and CDR2 were assigned from the germline V gene as MRHNA and SNTAGT.